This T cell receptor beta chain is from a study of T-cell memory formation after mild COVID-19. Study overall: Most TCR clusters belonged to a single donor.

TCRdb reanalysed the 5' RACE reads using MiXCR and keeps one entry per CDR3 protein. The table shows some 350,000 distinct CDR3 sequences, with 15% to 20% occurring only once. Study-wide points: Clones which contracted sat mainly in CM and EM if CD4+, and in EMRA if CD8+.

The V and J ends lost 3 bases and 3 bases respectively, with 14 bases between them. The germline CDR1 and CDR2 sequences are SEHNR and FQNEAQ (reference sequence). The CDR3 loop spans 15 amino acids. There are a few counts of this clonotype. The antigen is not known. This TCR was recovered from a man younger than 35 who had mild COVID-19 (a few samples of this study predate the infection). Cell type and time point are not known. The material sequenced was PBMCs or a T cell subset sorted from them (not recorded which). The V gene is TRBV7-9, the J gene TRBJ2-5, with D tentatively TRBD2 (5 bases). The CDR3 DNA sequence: TGTGCCAGCAGCTTTCAGTGGGAGACGAAAGAGACCCAGTACTTC. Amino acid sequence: CASSFQWETKETQYF. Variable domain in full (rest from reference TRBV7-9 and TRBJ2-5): DTGVSQNPRHKITKRGQNVTFRCDPISEHNRLYWYRQTLGQGPEFLTYFQNEAQLEKSRLLSDRFSAERPKGSFSTLEIQRTEQGDSAMYLCASSFQWETKETQYFGPGTRLLVL.